This entry lists 24 T cell receptor beta chains sequenced from one sample in a study of cytomegalovirus exposure and HLA in healthy donors. The PCR used 60 Vbeta and 13 Jbeta primers. TCRdb keeps only in-frame clones here, not all; method: immunoSEQ multiplex PCR. The data show about 150,000 clones, 65% to 80% seen once. The sequenced sample was PBMCs. The receptor source for this set is a man aged 35 to 55 in good health and CMV-seropositive.

CDR3 in DNA: TGTGCCAGCAGCGGGAGTAGCGGGCTAGGGAGCACAGATACGCAGTATTTT. This sequence encodes CASSGSSGLGSTDTQYF. This chain links TRBV9 with TRBJ2-3, with 7 bases lining up with TRBD2. The CDR3 totals 17 residues. From germline, CDR1 is SGDLS and CDR2 YYNGEE. After removal of 3 bases from V and 0 bases from J, the junction contained 10 bases not matched to a gene.

V and J are TRBV10-1 and TRBJ1-1, with 8 nucleotides matching TRBD1. The CDR3 is made up of 16 amino acids. Losses at the gene ends were 4 bases for V and 0 bases for J; bases not matched to a gene: 7. CDR1 is WNHNN and CDR2 is SYGVQD in the germline V gene (reference sequence). The CDR3 DNA sequence: TGCGCCAGCAGTGGGAGGGCAGGGGGCATGAACACTGAAGCTTTCTTT. It specifies CASSGRAGGMNTEAFF.

The V gene is TRBV5-1, the J gene TRBJ1-1; D not certain. The germline V and J ends were trimmed by 0 bases and 4 bases, with 13 bases remaining between them. The germline gives CDR1 SGHRS, CDR2 YFSETQ. This CDR3 spans 15 amino acids. The CDR3 DNA reads TGCGCCAGCAGCTTGGGTACTGGGAGTCGCACTGAAGCTTTCTTT. It codes for CASSLGTGSRTEAFF.

This clone was found once. The chain employs TRBV7-8 and TRBJ2-1, with D perhaps TRBD2 (6 bases). The CDR3 is made up of 14 amino acids. The germline gives CDR1 SGHVS, CDR2 FQNEAQ. V was clipped by 5 bases and J by 0 bases, with 8 bases between them. In DNA, the CDR3 is TGTGCCAGCAGCCTGACTAGCTCCTACAATGAGCAGTTCTTC. Translation gives CASSLTSSYNEQFF.

The chain joins TRBV2 to TRBJ2-7, with TRBD1 identical over 8 bases. CDR1 and CDR2 from the germline V gene are SNHLY and FYNNEI. The CDR3 covers 13 residues. V trimming: 4 bases; J trimming: 5 bases; junction bases outside the gene matches: 4. As DNA, the CDR3 is TGTGCCAGCAGTGGGACAGGGTTCGACGAGCAGTACTTC. Residues: CASSGTGFDEQYF. Combining the CDR3 with reference TRBV2 and TRBJ2-7 gives the whole variable domain EPEVTQTPSHQVTQMGQEVILRCVPISNHLYFYWYRQILGQKVEFLVSFYNNEISEKSEIFDDQFSVERPDGSNFTLKIRSTKLEDSAMYFCASSGTGFDEQYFGPGTRLTVT.

The chain carries TRBV29-1 and TRBJ2-7, with 12 nucleotides matching TRBD2. CDR1 and CDR2 from the germline V gene are SQVTM and ANQGSEA. Germline trimming cut 1 base from V and 5 bases from J; bases unmatched to any gene: 9. There are 16 residues in the CDR3. In DNA form, the CDR3 reads TGCAGCGTTGAAGGTGGGCTAGCGGGAGGGCCTGACGAGCAGTACTTC. Its translation: CSVEGGLAGGPDEQYF.

The rearrangement uses TRBV2 and TRBJ1-5; D perhaps matches TRBD1 (6 bases). V was trimmed by 5 bases and J by 6 bases, leaving 11 bases between them. This CDR3 spans 13 amino acids. CDR1 is SNHLY and CDR2 is FYNNEI in the germline V gene. Written as DNA, the CDR3 is TGTGCCAGCAGTAGGGGGAACGGTCAGCCCCAGCATTTT. Residues: CASSRGNGQPQHF.

CDR3 region: CASSPTPRVGELFF. In DNA, the CDR3 is TGTGCCAGCAGCCCCACCCCTCGGGTCGGGGAGCTGTTTTTT. This chain links TRBV5-4 with TRBJ2-2; no firm D call. The V end was cut by 4 bases, the J end by 7 bases, with 14 bases between. In germline, CDR1 is SGHNT, CDR2 YYREEE (reference sequence). The CDR3 spans 14 residues.

This clone occurred a few times. The CDR3 nucleotides are TGTGCCAGCAGTGATGATCTGACTAGCACAGATACGCAGTATTTT. Translated: CASSDDLTSTDTQYF. The V and J genes are TRBV25-1 and TRBJ2-3; D is unclear. Trimming pared 3 bases from V and 0 bases from J, leaving 10 bases between. The CDR3 contains 15 residues. Per germline, CDR1 MGHDK and CDR2 SYGVNS. The complete variable domain, with remaining parts taken from reference TRBV25-1 and TRBJ2-3, reads EADIYQTPRYLVIGTGKKITLECSQTMGHDKMYWYQQDPGMELHLIHYSYGVNSTEKGDLSSESTVSRIRTEHFPLTLESARPSHTSQYLCASSDDLTSTDTQYFGPGTRLTVL.

V and J are TRBV10-2 and TRBJ1-1, with 9 bases that match TRBD1. CDR3 length equals 16 residues. The V gene end was trimmed by 5 bases and the J gene end by 5 bases; junction bases not matched to a gene: 12. CDR1 WSHSY and CDR2 SAAADI come from the germline V gene. This CDR3 reads CASSPGQGGFGTEAFF. CDR3 DNA sequence: TGCGCCAGCAGTCCGGGACAGGGTGGCTTTGGGACTGAAGCTTTCTTT.

A few counts support this clone. The chain joins TRBV11-1 to TRBJ2-5, with 9 bases identical to TRBD2. Trimming took 5 bases from V and 0 from J; bases not matched to a gene: 7. The CDR3 totals 16 residues. Looked up from germline, CDR1 is SGHAT and CDR2 is FQDESV (reference sequence). The CDR3 DNA follows: TGTGCCAGCAGCACGGGGACTAGCCCATACCAAGAGACCCAGTACTTC. Its protein is CASSTGTSPYQETQYF.

The chain couples TRBV2 to TRBJ1-1, with TRBD1 identical over 11 bases. The CDR3 loop spans 13 amino acids. Trimming took 6 bases from V and 5 from J; bases not matched to a gene: 2. The germline V gene has CDR1 SNHLY and CDR2 FYNNEI. The chain's CDR3 is CASRRDRGTEAFF. The CDR3 DNA reads TGTGCCAGCAGAAGGGACAGGGGGACTGAAGCTTTCTTT.

This clone turned up a few times. V and J are TRBV5-1 and TRBJ2-2; 7 bases match TRBD2. Germline trimming cut 1 base from V and 3 bases from J; bases unmatched to any gene: 3. The length of the CDR3 is 15 residues. Per germline, CDR1 SGHRS and CDR2 YFSETQ. CDR3 region: CASSLTGGYTGELFF. CDR3 coding DNA: TGCGCCAGCAGCTTGACGGGGGGTTACACCGGGGAGCTGTTTTTT. The full variable domain, rest sourced from reference TRBV5-1 and TRBJ2-2, is KAGVTQTPRYLIKTRGQQVTLSCSPISGHRSVSWYQQTPGQGLQFLFEYFSETQRNKGNFPGRFSGRQFSNSRSEMNVSTLELGDSALYLCASSLTGGYTGELFFGEGSRLTVL.

V is TRBV14 and J is TRBJ1-1; D is undetermined. V lost 2 bases to trimming and J lost 2 bases, with 9 bases between them. The CDR3 has 14 amino acids. Per germline, CDR1 SGHDN and CDR2 FVKESK. The CDR3 bases are TGTGCCAGCAGCCAACAGGTACTCAACACTGAAGCTTTCTTT. Its translation: CASSQQVLNTEAFF.

This chain connects TRBV7-2 to TRBJ2-1, with 10 bases lining up with TRBD1. Germline CDR1 and CDR2: SGHTA and FQGNSA. There are 15 residues in the CDR3. Trimming at V came to 4 bases and at J to 7 bases, leaving 7 bases not matched to a gene. CDR3 region: CASSSPGTGANEQFF. As DNA, the CDR3 is TGTGCCAGCAGCTCACCGGGGACAGGGGCTAATGAGCAGTTCTTC.

This chain joins TRBV30 and TRBJ1-5, with unresolved D. This CDR3 contains 14 residues. V shed 4 bases and J shed 7 bases, with 17 bases lying between them. Looked up from germline, CDR1 is GTSNPN and CDR2 is SVGIG (reference sequence). Here the CDR3 DNA reads TGTGCCTGGACCAAGGGCGATACGGGGCAGCCCCAGCATTTT. Translating it yields CAWTKGDTGQPQHF.

This clone came up once. The chain joins TRBV11-2 to TRBJ2-3; 10 bases align to TRBD2. This CDR3 region has 18 residues. The germline V gene has CDR1 SGHAT and CDR2 FQNNGV. J was trimmed by 7 bases and V by 3 bases; bases with no gene match: 16. CDR3 protein: CASSFPKLAGSLLHTQYF. The CDR3 DNA is TGTGCCAGCAGCTTTCCCAAACTAGCGGGATCCCTCCTTCATACGCAGTATTTT.

This chain joins TRBV5-6 and TRBJ2-3, with TRBD1 matching over 10 bases. The CDR3 is made up of 17 amino acids. The germline V gene has CDR1 SGHDT and CDR2 YYEEEE. J lost 3 bases, V lost 0 bases, and 7 bases had no gene match. The CDR3 DNA reads as TGTGCCAGCAGCTTGGCCGCGACAGGGGGCTGGACAGATACGCAGTATTTT. It codes for CASSLAATGGWTDTQYF.

The V call is TRBV7-3, the J call TRBJ2-7; no clear D gene. The CDR3 runs to 15 residues. Looked up from germline, CDR1 is SGHTA and CDR2 is FQGTGA. The V and J ends lost 1 base and 4 bases respectively, with 14 bases between them. The CDR3 coding sequence is TGTGCCAGCAGCTTAAGGGCAGCCTCCTTGTACGAGCAGTACTTC. The encoded protein is CASSLRAASLYEQYF.

The rearrangement uses TRBV5-1 and TRBJ2-3, with TRBD1 matching over 10 bases. With V trimmed by 0 bases and J by 8 bases, 9 bases remained unmatched. The CDR3 consists of 16 residues. The V gene's germline CDR1 is SGHRS and CDR2 YFSETQ. The CDR3: CASSLAVGQGESTQYF. The CDR3 bases are TGCGCCAGCAGCTTGGCCGTTGGACAGGGGGAATCTACGCAGTATTTT.

V and J are TRBV27 and TRBJ2-1; D uncertain. The length of the CDR3 is 16 residues. In germline, CDR1 is MNHEY, CDR2 SMNVEV (reference sequence). The germline V and J ends were trimmed by 6 bases and 0 bases, with 15 bases remaining between them. CDR3: CASSQEIWSSYNEQFF. DNA of the CDR3: TGTGCCAGCAGCCAAGAGATCTGGAGCTCCTACAATGAGCAGTTCTTC.

The genes are TRBV7-8 and TRBJ1-1; D is unclear. The germline V gene encodes CDR1 SGHVS and CDR2 FQNEAQ. This CDR3 has 13 amino acids. The V end lost 5 bases, the J end lost 5 bases, and 12 bases lay between the germline ends. CDR3 residues: CASSPGVDTEAFF. DNA for the CDR3: TGTGCCAGCAGCCCAGGTGTTGATACTGAAGCTTTCTTT.

The chain links TRBV5-1 to TRBJ1-1; weak D call: TRBD1 (5 bases). CDR3 length equals 14 residues. Trimming pared 1 base from V and 6 bases from J, leaving 13 bases between. Germline CDR1 reads SGHRS; CDR2 reads YFSETQ. The CDR3 bases are TGCGCCAGCAGCTTGCAGGGTGGCGAGGCTGAAGCTTTCTTT. Its protein product is CASSLQGGEAEAFF.

The chain links TRBV11-2 to TRBJ2-7; TRBD1 agrees at 10 bases. Germline CDR1 and CDR2: SGHAT and FQNNGV. Losses at the gene ends were 5 bases for V and 3 bases for J; bases not matched to a gene: 10. There are 16 residues in the CDR3. Here the CDR3 reads CASSPGPGQGNYEQYF. The CDR3 nucleotides are TGTGCCAGCAGCCCGGGCCCGGGACAGGGGAACTACGAGCAGTACTTC.